A selection of T cell receptor beta chains follows, all from one sample in a study of spatial heterogeneity in lung cancer. TCRdb reanalysed the 5' RACE reads using MiXCR and keeps one entry per CDR3 protein. Among tens of thousands of distinct CDR3 sequences, roughly an eighth were seen once, and the ten largest hold 50% to 70%. Here the sequenced sample was PBMCs, taken at surgery. The receptors here all came from a male donor with early-stage non-small cell lung cancer. The CDR3 runs from the conserved cysteine through the conserved F or W. D genes are given only for firm matches. Part of the rows lack a size; the others show once, few, many or a class for expanded clones.

CDR3 DNA	CDR3 protein	D gene	clone size	J gene	V gene
TGTGCCAGCAGGCCCAACAGGTATGGAGACAATGAGCAGTTCTTC	CASRPNRYGDNEQFF	.	.	TRBJ2-1	TRBV7-2
TGTGCCACCAGTGATATATACCCCACCCAAGACTATGGCTACACCTTC	CATSDIYPTQDYGYTF	.	few	TRBJ1-2	TRBV24-1
TGTGCCAGCAGCTTAGGCCCCAGCGGGAGGTTTTCCTACAATGAGCAGTTCTTC	CASSLGPSGRFSYNEQFF	TRBD2	.	TRBJ2-1	TRBV7-9
TGCAGCGCCCGGACTAGCGGGAGAGAGAGTGAGCAGTTCTTC	CSARTSGRESEQFF	TRBD2	.	TRBJ2-1	TRBV29-1
TGCAGCGTAGAAGACAGATCCTACGAGCAGTACTTC	CSVEDRSYEQYF	.	many	TRBJ2-7	TRBV29-1
TGTGCCAGTCGTCTGAACTCCCCCCAAGAGACCCAGTACTTC	CASRLNSPQETQYF	.	few	TRBJ2-5	TRBV2
TGCAGCGTCGAGGGGGATACCTACGAGCAGTACTTC	CSVEGDTYEQYF	.	few	TRBJ2-7	TRBV29-1
TGCAGTGCTACCGGGACAAGCAATCAGCCCCAGCATTTT	CSATGTSNQPQHF	.	once	TRBJ1-5	TRBV20-1
TGCAGTGCTAGAAACCCCGCCCAGAGTTATTACGAGCAGTACTTC	CSARNPAQSYYEQYF	.	few	TRBJ2-7	TRBV20-1
TGTGCCAGCAGTTTATCCCGGGGGAGGAACGAGCAGTACTTC	CASSLSRGRNEQYF	.	.	TRBJ2-7	TRBV28
TGCAGTGCTATCGACAGGGGAGGGGAGACCCAGTACTTC	CSAIDRGGETQYF	.	many	TRBJ2-5	TRBV20-1
TGTGCCAGCAGCCAAGGTTTAGCGGGGGATGAGCAGTTCTTC	CASSQGLAGDEQFF	TRBD2	few	TRBJ2-1	TRBV4-2
TGTGCCAGCAGCCCGACTGGTACAAACATTCAGTACTTC	CASSPTGTNIQYF	.	many	TRBJ2-4	TRBV7-9
TGCGCCAGCAGCTTGGAGGTGGCGTACAATGAGCAGTTCTTC	CASSLEVAYNEQFF	.	few	TRBJ2-1	TRBV5-1
TGTGCCAGCAGTTTATTGGGGCAGGGGCAGTTCTTC	CASSLLGQGQFF	.	many	TRBJ2-1	TRBV12-3/TRBV12-4
TGCAGTGCTCCGGACAGATACACTGAAGCTTTCTTT	CSAPDRYTEAFF	.	.	TRBJ1-1	TRBV20-1
TGTGCCAGCAGTTTTATCGGTCGGACAGATACGCAGTATTTT	CASSFIGRTDTQYF	.	few	TRBJ2-3	TRBV6-2/TRBV6-3
TGTGCCAGCAGTACAACAGATACGCAGTATTTT	CASSTTDTQYF	.	.	TRBJ2-3	TRBV6-6
TGTGCCAGCAGCCCGAATCCAGGGGGCTCCTACGAGCAGTACTTC	CASSPNPGGSYEQYF	TRBD1	few	TRBJ2-7	TRBV11-2
TGCAGTGCAGATCCGGGACTAGCGGGGCTTAGCACAGATACGCAGTATTTT	CSADPGLAGLSTDTQYF	TRBD2	.	TRBJ2-3	TRBV20-1
TGTGCCAGCAGCTTACGGGATGAAATAGATGAAAAACTGTTTTTT	CASSLRDEIDEKLFF	.	.	TRBJ1-4	TRBV11-1
TGTGCCAGCAGACATGGGGCTCCTCTCAATGAGCAGTTCTTC	CASRHGAPLNEQFF	.	many	TRBJ2-1	TRBV27
TGCGCCAGCAGCCGATCCCGGGAGTACGAGCAGTACTTC	CASSRSREYEQYF	.	.	TRBJ2-7	TRBV4-3
TGTGCCAGCAGCGGAGGGCGGCTCTCTGGAAACACCATATATTTT	CASSGGRLSGNTIYF	.	few	TRBJ1-3	TRBV9
TGTGCCAGCAGCTTCCTGAGCTCTAGTGAAAAACTGTTTTTT	CASSFLSSSEKLFF	.	.	TRBJ1-4	TRBV7-6
TGTGCCAGCAGTTCAAGGACGGCGAACACTGAAGCTTTCTTT	CASSSRTANTEAFF	.	few	TRBJ1-1	TRBV7-9
TGTGCCAGCTCCATGAGGGTTCCTAGCACAGATACGCAGTATTTT	CASSMRVPSTDTQYF	.	few	TRBJ2-3	TRBV11-2
TGTGCCTTATCGATATCCAAAAACATTCAGTACTTC	CALSISKNIQYF	.	few	TRBJ2-4	TRBV30
TGCAGTGCCCCGTCCCTTAGGGGTGACCAGCCCCAGCATTTT	CSAPSLRGDQPQHF	.	.	TRBJ1-5	TRBV20-1
TGTGCCACCAGTGAGGGTTGGGTCTGCGGGCCCTCCTACGAGCAGTACTTC	CATSEGWVCGPSYEQYF	.	.	TRBJ2-7	TRBV24-1
TGTGCCAGCAGTATTAGGGGACGCGGCACTGAAGCTTTCTTT	CASSIRGRGTEAFF	.	.	TRBJ1-1	TRBV2